This record looks at one T cell receptor (beta chain) sequence and its context. This clone was observed a single time. This receptor's antigen is unknown. No much larger clonotype is one base removed from it; base qualities were not supplied. On a MiSeq, deep resolution sequencing aimed for a depth between 1 in 1 million and 1 in 200,000 T cells, with each clonotype covered 10x on average. The immunoSEQ hsTCRB Kit was used to generate the TCR beta libraries. The original pipeline was this. ImmunoSEQ Data Assistant and ImmunoSEQ Analyzer were used for data analysis, and V, D and J genes were assigned according to IMGT definitions. Clonality, which ranges from 0 to 1, was calculated as one minus the normalized Shannon entropy of productive rearrangement frequencies. Public clonotype analysis was restricted to overrepresented clonotypes comprising at least 0.05% of each patient's repertoire. Some 13 age-matched healthy donor repertoires from immuneACCESS were used as controls for clonality. Imported from immuneACCESS, the table was reduced by TCRdb to in-frame sequences with V and J called. These copies leave out some clones; in studies compared against another copy, an unresolved V gene accounts for under half, and the cause of the remainder is not known. V, J and clone size derive from that table, while D and trimming were established from the DNA sequence. This sample has around 310,000 clones in its table, and around four fifths of those were observed once. The biggest ten clones account for 6.5% to 8% of the sample.

For TCR beta library preparation, roughly 2 micrograms of genomic DNA were isolated from cryopreserved PBMCs. High-throughput TCR beta sequencing was performed on longitudinal blood samples from CLL patients receiving ibrutinib monotherapy. The patients took part in an open-label, single-center phase 2 trial of ibrutinib monotherapy. The data derive from a study of cytotoxic CD8 clonotypes in ibrutinib-treated CLL (dated by TCRdb to about 2021). Some background on the complete study: The cohort included roughly 15 treatment-naive and fewer than 12 relapsed/refractory patients; 17 were IGHV unmutated. The response samples were drawn at a median of around eleven months into treatment, with a range of about 6 to 36 months. Partial responses were observed in about 24 patients and complete responses in 2; after a median follow-up of 68 months, remission was maintained in roughly 14 patients and progression was observed in approximately twelve. Samples averaged around 280,000 productive templates and about 94,000 productive rearrangements. Cryopreserved peripheral blood mononuclear cells were collected before treatment, at response, and at either disease progression or sustained remission. Longitudinal samples were available for about 30% of the 86 trial participants.

Points the paper makes about the study in general: At ibrutinib response clonality went up, during sustained remission it held steady, and at progression it dropped back toward baseline. Public clonotypes were rare and either contracted or stayed stable during treatment, and the rise in clonality at ibrutinib response reflected the expansion of private clonotypes. Sustained-remission and progressing patients did not have matched sampling times, and lymph node repertoires were not examined. Baseline clonality exceeded that of age-matched healthy donors and correlated strongly with circulating CD8+ T-cell counts.

The CDR3, cysteine through phenylalanine, is 15 amino acids long. Only the CDR3 DNA is retained, 45 bases long and in frame from the first base. CDR1 LNHDA and CDR2 SQIVND were looked up in the germline V gene (reference sequence). V is reduced by 2 bases and J by 1 base, leaving a spacing of 10 bases between them. The rearrangement combines TRBV19 with TRBJ2-3; the D gene cannot be resolved reliably. Sequencing was performed on PBMCs, taken before ibrutinib treatment. This clonotype originated in a human donor with chronic lymphocytic leukemia. The nucleotide sequence reads as follows: TGTGCCAGTAGTATAAGATGGGCAGGCACAGATACGCAGTATTTT. It codes for CASSIRWAGTDTQYF. Where the CDR3 stops, the reference TRBV19 and TRBJ2-3 genes take over; the full variable domain is DGGITQSPKYLFRKEGQNVTLSCEQNLNHDAMYWYRQDPGQGLRLIYYSQIVNDFQKGDIAEGYSVSREKKESFPLTVTSAQKNPTAFYLCASSIRWAGTDTQYFGPGTRLTVL.